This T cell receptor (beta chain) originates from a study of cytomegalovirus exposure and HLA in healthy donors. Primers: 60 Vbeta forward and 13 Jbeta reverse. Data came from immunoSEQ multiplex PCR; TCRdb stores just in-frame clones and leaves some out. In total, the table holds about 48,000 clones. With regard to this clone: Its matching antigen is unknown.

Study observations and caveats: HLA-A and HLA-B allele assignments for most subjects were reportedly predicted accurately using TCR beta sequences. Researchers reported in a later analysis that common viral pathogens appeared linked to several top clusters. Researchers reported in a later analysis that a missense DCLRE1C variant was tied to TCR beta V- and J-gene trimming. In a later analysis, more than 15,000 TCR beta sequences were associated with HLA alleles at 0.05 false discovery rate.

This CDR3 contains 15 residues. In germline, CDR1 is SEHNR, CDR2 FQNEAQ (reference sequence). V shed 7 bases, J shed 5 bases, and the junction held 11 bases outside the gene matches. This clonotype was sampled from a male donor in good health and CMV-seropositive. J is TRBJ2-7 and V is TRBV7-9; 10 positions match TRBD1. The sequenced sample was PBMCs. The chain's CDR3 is CASTLMGQGIDEQYF. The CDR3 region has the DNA TGTGCCAGCACCCTGATGGGACAGGGGATCGACGAGCAGTACTTC.